These 23 T cell receptor beta chains were sequenced from one sample in a study of T cell repertoires in cytomegalovirus infection. Each CDR3 protein gets one entry after TCRdb re-called the reads with MiXCR. The table lists around 450,000 distinct CDR3 sequences, about a third of them singletons. Material for sequencing was PBMCs. These receptors all stem from a human donor in good health (CMV status not recorded). Some clones in this sample may be carry-over from other donors' samples.

The V gene is TRBV6-1, the J gene TRBJ2-1; D remains ambiguous. Trimming shortened V by 7 bases and J by 4 bases, and 2 bases separated the two germline ends. The CDR3 is 10 amino acids. Germline CDR1 is MNHNS and CDR2 is SASEGT. The DNA of the CDR3 is TGTGCCAGCATGTACAATGAGCAGTTCTTC. Encoded protein: CASMYNEQFF.

This clonotype was counted between two and nine times. This chain connects TRBV5-1 to TRBJ2-3, with D maybe TRBD1 (6 bases). The CDR3 is 15 amino acids. The V and J ends lost 4 bases and 0 bases respectively, with 12 bases between them. Per germline, CDR1 SGHRS and CDR2 YFSETQ. CDR3 sequence: CASSHRVPSTDTQYF. CDR3 coding DNA: TGCGCCAGCAGCCACAGGGTACCCAGCACAGATACGCAGTATTTT.

This clonotype was detected a few times. Written as DNA, the CDR3 is TGTGCCAGCAGTACACAGGGTTTCGGGGAGCTGTTTTTT. Amino acid sequence: CASSTQGFGELFF. The chain carries TRBV12-3 or TRBV12-4 and TRBJ2-2; D perhaps matches TRBD1 (6 bases). Trimming shortened V by 5 bases and J by 7 bases, and 11 bases separated the two germline ends. There are 13 residues in the CDR3.

This clonotype has a count of ten or more. The genes are TRBV12-3 or TRBV12-4 and TRBJ1-4; unclear D gene. There are 14 residues in the CDR3. V was pared by 5 bases and J by 10 bases, with 17 bases between. In nucleotides, the CDR3 is TGTGCCAGCAGTACCCGGGATCCAACGGGAAAACTGTTTTTT. This encodes CASSTRDPTGKLFF.

This clonotype was picked up a small number of times. This chain connects TRBV20-1 to TRBJ2-3; possibly TRBD1 for D (7 bases). The germline V gene encodes CDR1 DFQATT and CDR2 SNEGSKA (reference sequence). The CDR3 extends over 14 amino acids. V dropped 6 bases and J dropped 2 bases, with 15 bases sitting between them. CDR3 coding DNA: TGCAGTGCAGACAGGGAGGCTATCACAGATACGCAGTATTTT. Amino acids: CSADREAITDTQYF.

The CDR3 protein is CASKGGQVYEQYF. The CDR3, as DNA: TGTGCCAGCAAGGGGGGACAGGTCTACGAGCAGTACTTC. The chain couples TRBV6-6 to TRBJ2-7; 8 bases align to TRBD1. The CDR3 length is 13 residues. Trimming removed 7 bases from V and 3 bases from J; junction bases left unmatched: 5. Germline values: CDR1 MNHNY, CDR2 SVGAGI (reference sequence).

This clonotype was seen at least ten times. One end of the junction is discordant with germline, which a read error may explain. The V gene is TRBV5-1, the J gene TRBJ1-1, with no clear D. Germline-derived CDR1 and CDR2 are SGHRS and YFSETQ. This CDR3 region has 14 residues. The CDR3 DNA is TGTGCCAGCAGCTTAGAACGGATGAACACTGAAGCTTTCTTT. This gives the protein CASSLERMNTEAFF. Drawing the rest from reference TRBV5-1 and TRBJ1-1, the complete variable domain is KAGVTQTPRYLIKTRGQQVTLSCSPISGHRSVSWYQQTPGQGLQFLFEYFSETQRNKGNFPGRFSGRQFSNSRSEMNVSTLELGDSALYLCASSLERMNTEAFFGQGTRLTVV.

This clonotype was seen many times. This sequence joins TRBV7-2 and TRBJ1-3, with D possibly being TRBD1 (6 bases). CDR3 length equals 16 residues. Germline lookup yields CDR1 SGHTA and CDR2 FQGNSA. The V end lost 7 bases, the J end lost 2 bases, and 18 bases lay between the germline ends. CDR3 sequence reads: CASTRGGGRAGNTIYF. For the CDR3, the DNA is TGTGCCAGCACCCGGGGGGGGGGCAGGGCTGGAAACACCATATATTTT. Combining the CDR3 with reference TRBV7-2 and TRBJ1-3 gives the whole variable domain GAGVSQSPSNKVTEKGKDVELRCDPISGHTALYWYRQSLGQGLEFLIYFQGNSAPDKSGLPSDRFSAERTGGSVSTLTIQRTQQEDSAVYLCASTRGGGRAGNTIYFGEGSWLTVV.

At least ten counts were recorded for this clonotype. This chain connects TRBV7-6 to TRBJ1-3; D is uncertain. The CDR3 runs 17 residues. Trimming took off 0 bases at V and 0 bases at J, with 12 bases between the two ends. Germline V gives CDR1 SGHVS, CDR2 FNYEAQ. CDR3 DNA: TGTGCCAGCAGCTTAGCGCCCGTTGGCAGCTCTGGAAACACCATATATTTT. This encodes CASSLAPVGSSGNTIYF.

This clonotype was detected many times. The chain combines TRBV7-2 with TRBJ1-5; 9 bases fit TRBD1. Germline V CDR1 and CDR2: SGHTA, FQGNSA. This CDR3 spans 14 amino acids. The V segment lost 5 bases and the J segment 6 bases; nucleotides outside the gene matches: 5. CDR3 nucleotide sequence: TGTGCCAGCAGCCCGACAGGGGGTAGTCAGCCCCAGCATTTT. Translated, it gives CASSPTGGSQPQHF.

Comment on this clonotype: This may be a read error: a much more frequent sequence differs by one nucleotide. This rearrangement joins TRBV7-2 to TRBJ2-2; D assignment may be TRBD1 or TRBD2 (5 bases each). The CDR3 extends over 14 amino acids. The germline CDR1 and CDR2 sequences are SGHTA and FQGNSA. CDR3 in amino acids: CASSGIGGAGELCF. CDR3 DNA sequence: TGTGCCAGCAGCGGAATTGGGGGAGCCGGGGAGCTGTGTTTT.

This clonotype has a handful of counts. This chain joins TRBV7-2 and TRBJ2-1, with 8 bases matching TRBD1. Germline values: CDR1 SGHTA, CDR2 FQGNSA. The CDR3 is 16 residues long. Germline trimming cut 5 bases from V and 4 bases from J; bases unmatched to any gene: 10. The CDR3 is CASSPPPGQVYNEQFF. The CDR3 DNA is TGTGCCAGCAGCCCACCCCCGGGACAGGTTTACAATGAGCAGTTCTTC.

This clonotype was found once. V is TRBV10-3 and J is TRBJ1-2, with 10 bases aligning to TRBD1. The CDR3 contains 14 residues. Germline CDR1 is ENHRY and CDR2 is SYGVKD. With V trimmed by 7 bases and J by 4 bases, 6 bases remained unmatched. CDR3 sequence: CAIKGQGMGYGYTF. DNA of the CDR3: TGTGCCATCAAGGGACAGGGGATGGGCTATGGCTACACCTTC.

This clonotype showed up just a few times. The chain carries TRBV19 and TRBJ2-7, with 9 bases matching TRBD1. The V gene end was trimmed by 6 bases and the J gene end by 3 bases; junction bases not matched to a gene: 3. CDR1 LNHDA and CDR2 SQIVND come from the germline V gene (reference sequence). CDR3 size: 13 residues. This CDR3 reads CASRRGQGYEQYF. The CDR3 DNA sequence: TGTGCCAGTAGGCGGGGACAGGGCTACGAGCAGTACTTC.

To note about this clonotype: Given a much more abundant clone one base away, this may be a read error. The CDR3 spells CASSLRSAEQLF. The CDR3 region has the DNA TGTGCCAGCAGCTTACGGTCCGCTGAGCAGTTATTC. J is TRBJ2-1 and V is TRBV7-6; D is unresolved. CDR1 is SGHVS, CDR2 FNYEAQ, per germline. CDR3 length equals 12 residues. The entire variable domain, with the rest obtained from reference TRBV7-6 and TRBJ2-1, is as follows: GAGVSQSPRYKVTKRGQDVALRCDPISGHVSLYWYRQALGQGPEFLTYFNYEAQQDKSGLPNDRFSAERPEGSISTLTIQRTEQRDSAMYRCASSLRSAEQLFGPGTRLTVL.

Many counts were recorded for this clonotype. J is TRBJ2-5 and V is TRBV7-2, with 11 nucleotides matching TRBD2. This CDR3 contains 16 residues. Trimming took 5 bases from V and 3 from J; bases not matched to a gene: 8. Germline V gene lookup returns CDR1 SGHTA and CDR2 FQGNSA. The DNA of the CDR3 is TGTGCCAGCAGCAAAAGACTAGCGGGGAGAGAAGAGACCCAGTACTTC. This codes for CASSKRLAGREETQYF.

In the case of this clonotype: This CDR3 fails to terminate in the conserved phenylalanine or tryptophan, so it likely reflects a read error. The DNA is left out, because the CDR3 cannot be placed on it with certainty; the CDR3 is given as TCRdb lists it. The chain employs TRBV7-2 and TRBJ2-1; the listed D gene, TRBD2, was not tested against the DNA. The CDR3 is 18 amino acids in total, end residues counted. Germline V lookup: CDR1 SGHTA, CDR2 FQGNSA. The CDR3 here is CASSSPRLAGGIYNEQLL.

This rearrangement joins TRBV4-3 to TRBJ2-7, with TRBD1 matching over 9 bases. With 4 bases clipped from V and 6 bases from J, the junction kept 4 bases outside the gene matches. The CDR3 runs 13 residues. Looked up from germline, CDR1 is LGHNA and CDR2 is YSLEER. CDR3 sequence reads: CASSRDREVEQYF. The CDR3 region has the DNA TGCGCCAGCAGCCGGGACAGGGAAGTCGAGCAGTACTTC.

This clonotype has ten or more counts. The rearrangement joins TRBV7-6 to TRBJ2-7, with 7 bases that match TRBD1. V lost 5 bases and J lost 4; bases outside the gene matches: 8. The CDR3 consists of 14 residues. CDR1 is SGHVS and CDR2 is FNYEAQ in the germline V gene. CDR3 DNA sequence: TGTGCCAGCAGCCAAGAGGGACAGAGATACGAGCAGTACTTC. Its protein is CASSQEGQRYEQYF.

This clonotype was recorded a few times. The J gene is TRBJ2-7, the V gene TRBV20-1, with TRBD2 matching 7 bases. The CDR3 spans 13 residues. V lost 6 bases, J lost 4 bases, and 9 bases stayed unmatched. In germline, CDR1 is DFQATT, CDR2 SNEGSKA (reference sequence). CDR3 region: CSARSRGVYEQYF. CDR3 nucleotides: TGCAGTGCCAGAAGTCGGGGGGTGTACGAGCAGTACTTC.

This clonotype was detected only a few times. V and J are TRBV7-2 and TRBJ2-3; TRBD2 matches at 15 bases. The length of the CDR3 is 17 residues. Germline V lookup: CDR1 SGHTA, CDR2 FQGNSA. V dropped 4 bases and J dropped 4; count of bases not matched to a gene: 6. The CDR3 DNA follows: TGTGCCAGCAGCTCCCGGACTAGCGGGGGGGCCTCAGATACGCAGTATTTT. Residues: CASSSRTSGGASDTQYF.

The table lists this clonotype with many counts. This chain joins TRBV7-7 and TRBJ2-5; 13 positions agree with TRBD2. CDR1 is SSHAT, CDR2 FNYEAQ, per germline (reference sequence). The CDR3 contains 15 residues. V lost 6 bases to trimming and J lost 3 bases; unmatched junction nucleotides: 4. The DNA for the CDR3 is TGTGCCAGCAGTTATGGGACTAGCGGGGAAGAGACCCAGTACTTC. It yields the protein CASSYGTSGEETQYF.

Notes on this clonotype: This CDR3 is missing its conserved last phenylalanine or tryptophan, likely due to a read error. It is unclear where the CDR3 begins or ends on the DNA, so no DNA is shown, and the CDR3 is as TCRdb lists it. The chain links TRBV7-2 to TRBJ2-7; TRBD1 is the table's D call and was not checked against the DNA. CDR1 and CDR2 (germline): SGHTA, FQGNSA. 13 amino acids form the CDR3, both terminal residues included. This CDR3 reads CASSPGTVDEHYL.